The 24 T cell receptor beta chains below come from one sample, sequenced in a study of blood T cell repertoires in COVID-19. Clones were read by immunoSEQ multiplex PCR, and TCRdb kept only the in-frame ones, dropping some. Of roughly 35,000 clones listed, around four fifths were seen once; the top ten hold roughly a third. Sequencing input: peripheral blood. These TCRs come from a man at least 80 years old with acute or convalescent COVID-19.

This clone was counted a few times. The rearrangement links TRBV4-3 to TRBJ2-3; the match to TRBD2 covers 11 bases. V was clipped by 0 bases and J by 2 bases; unmatched bases: 7. The CDR3 contains 18 residues. Germline V CDR1 and CDR2: LGHNA, YSLEER. In DNA form, the CDR3 reads TGCGCCAGCAGCCAAGATGTAACTAGCGGGGGCCTCACAGATACGCAGTATTTT. Its protein product is CASSQDVTSGGLTDTQYF.

J is TRBJ1-2 and V is TRBV4-3, with D tentatively TRBD1 (5 bases). Germline lookup yields CDR1 LGHNA and CDR2 YSLEER. Trimming shortened V by 0 bases and J by 6 bases, and 23 bases separated the two germline ends. The CDR3 is made up of 18 amino acids. The CDR3 bases are TGCGCCAGCAGCCAAGATCTTCCCCAGACAGCCGTAAAGAATGGCTACACCTTC. It is translated as CASSQDLPQTAVKNGYTF.

The chain couples TRBV9 to TRBJ1-2; TRBD1 agrees at 7 bases. The CDR3 totals 15 residues. Unmatched junction bases numbered 14, after V lost 4 bases and J lost 8 bases. Germline V lookup: CDR1 SGDLS, CDR2 YYNGEE. This CDR3 reads CASSPPPGGGRGYTF. CDR3 coding DNA: TGTGCCAGCAGCCCCCCGCCAGGGGGAGGTAGGGGCTACACCTTC.

This chain connects TRBV5-6 to TRBJ1-6; unclear D gene. Germline CDR1 reads SGHDT; CDR2 reads YYEEEE. This CDR3 has 14 residues. Trimming cost V 1 base and J 8 bases, with 10 bases left between them. The CDR3, as DNA: TGTGCCAGCAGCTTGCCCAGGTCAGATTCACCCCTCCACTTT. It specifies CASSLPRSDSPLHF. Complete variable domain (other parts from reference TRBV5-6 and TRBJ1-6): DAGVTQSPTHLIKTRGQQVTLRCSPKSGHDTVSWYQQALGQGPQFIFQYYEEEERQRGNFPDRFSGHQFPNYSSELNVNALLLGDSALYLCASSLPRSDSPLHFGNGTRLTVT.

This chain links TRBV5-1 with TRBJ1-6; possible D gene TRBD1, 5 bases. The V end lost 1 base, the J end lost 6 bases, and 8 bases lay between the germline ends. The CDR3 totals 14 residues. Germline CDR1 and CDR2: SGHRS and YFSETQ. Here the CDR3 DNA reads TGCGCCAGCAGCTTGTGGGGGGTTAATTCACCCCTCCACTTT. Its translation: CASSLWGVNSPLHF.

This clone was observed a single time. The rearrangement uses TRBV2 and TRBJ2-2, with TRBD2 identical over 7 bases. The germline V gene encodes CDR1 SNHLY and CDR2 FYNNEI. CDR3 size: 14 residues. Trimming took 7 bases from V and 6 from J; bases not matched to a gene: 8. The CDR3, as DNA: TGTGCCAGCATGGCGGTACGGGGGGCCGGGGAGCTGTTTTTT. Translating gives CASMAVRGAGELFF.

This chain uses TRBV19 with TRBJ2-2, with 9 bases matching TRBD1. CDR1 is LNHDA and CDR2 is SQIVND in the germline V gene (reference sequence). Germline trimming cut 11 bases from V and 4 bases from J; bases unmatched to any gene: 8. This CDR3 comprises 14 residues. CDR3 sequence reads: CAGARTGATGELFF. In DNA, the CDR3 is TGTGCCGGCGCGCGGACAGGGGCCACCGGGGAGCTGTTTTTT.

The rearrangement links TRBV20-1 to TRBJ2-5; tentative D call: TRBD2 (6 bases). V dropped 6 bases and J dropped 9 bases, with 14 bases sitting between them. This CDR3 is 11 amino acids long. Germline V lookup: CDR1 DFQATT, CDR2 SNEGSKA (reference sequence). CDR3 region: CSATGELAQYF. In DNA form, the CDR3 reads TGCAGTGCCACGGGGGAGTTGGCCCAGTACTTC.

The chain couples TRBV7-9 to TRBJ2-2; 7 bases align to TRBD1. The CDR3 loop spans 15 amino acids. The germline CDR1 and CDR2 sequences are SEHNR and FQNEAQ (reference sequence). Trimming at V came to 8 bases and at J to 6 bases, leaving 12 bases not matched to a gene. CDR3 region: CASWTGTVDPGELFF. The CDR3 region has the DNA TGTGCCAGCTGGACCGGGACAGTAGATCCCGGGGAGCTGTTTTTT.

The chain joins TRBV7-2 to TRBJ2-1; 7 nucleotides line up with TRBD2. CDR1 is SGHTA and CDR2 is FQGNSA in the germline V gene. The CDR3 has 17 amino acids. Trimming removed 3 bases from V and 7 bases from J; junction bases left unmatched: 15. The CDR3 coding sequence is TGTGCCAGCAGCTTGCCTGAACTAGCGCCCATGGAGAATGAGCAGTTCTTC. This translates into CASSLPELAPMENEQFF.

This clone was picked up one time. The CDR3 DNA is TGTGCCAGCTCGATTAGCGGGTCCTCCTACAATGAGCAGTTCTTC. The encoded protein is CASSISGSSYNEQFF. V usage is TRBV25-1 and J usage is TRBJ2-1, with 7 bases fitting TRBD2. CDR3 length: 15 amino acids. Trimming removed 8 bases from V and 0 bases from J; junction bases left unmatched: 7. Germline CDR1 is MGHDK and CDR2 is SYGVNS.

The chain's CDR3 is CASSENLKETQYF. The CDR3 DNA sequence: TGTGCCAGCAGTGAAAATCTAAAAGAGACCCAGTACTTC. J is TRBJ2-5 and V is TRBV6-1; no clear D. The CDR3 contains 13 residues. The germline V gene encodes CDR1 MNHNS and CDR2 SASEGT. V was trimmed by 2 bases and J by 3 bases, leaving 7 bases between them.

This chain links TRBV27 with TRBJ2-3, with 12 positions matching TRBD2. Germline V gives CDR1 MNHEY, CDR2 SMNVEV (reference sequence). The V segment lost 5 bases and the J segment 2 bases; nucleotides outside the gene matches: 8. CDR3 length: 17 amino acids. CDR3 amino acids: CASSPFLAGGPTDTQYF. Written as DNA, the CDR3 is TGTGCCAGCAGTCCCTTCCTAGCGGGGGGGCCCACAGATACGCAGTATTTT.

The rearrangement links TRBV7-2 to TRBJ2-1; 9 nucleotides agree with TRBD2. This CDR3 comprises 15 residues. The germline V gene has CDR1 SGHTA and CDR2 FQGNSA. With 4 bases clipped from V and 4 bases from J, the junction kept 5 bases outside the gene matches. CDR3 DNA: TGTGCCAGCAGCTACGATAGCGGGGGTTACAATGAGCAGTTCTTC. It codes for CASSYDSGGYNEQFF.

This clone showed up just a few times. The chain is built from TRBV3-1 (or the pseudogene TRBV3-2) and TRBJ2-7; D perhaps matches TRBD2 (6 bases). Germline CDR1 LGHDT, CDR2 YNNKEL (reference sequence). Trimming left V 0 bases short and J 5 bases short, with 14 bases between. The CDR3 runs 15 residues. The DNA of the CDR3 is TGTGCCAGCAGCCAAGAACCGGGGGAGACGGACGAGCAGTACTTC. Its protein is CASSQEPGETDEQYF.

The rearrangement links TRBV7-2 to TRBJ2-3, with TRBD2 identical over 11 bases. CDR3 length: 15 amino acids. After removal of 5 bases from V and 4 bases from J, the junction contained 5 bases not matched to a gene. CDR1 SGHTA and CDR2 FQGNSA come from the germline V gene. The CDR3 protein is CASSLPTSGADTQYF. DNA of the CDR3: TGTGCCAGCAGCCTCCCGACTAGCGGGGCAGATACGCAGTATTTT.

The chain employs TRBV6-1 and TRBJ2-7; the D is unclear. V lost 3 bases, J lost 4 bases, and 7 bases lay in between. The CDR3 totals 12 residues. CDR1 is MNHNS and CDR2 is SASEGT in the germline V gene. The CDR3 sequence is CASSEGRYEQYF. In nucleotides, the CDR3 is TGTGCCAGCAGTGAGGGCAGGTACGAGCAGTACTTC.

The rearrangement uses TRBV27 and TRBJ1-1; TRBD1 aligns across 10 bases. This CDR3 region has 15 residues. J lost 4 bases, V lost 5 bases, and 7 bases had no gene match. CDR1 is MNHEY, CDR2 SMNVEV, per germline (reference sequence). CDR3 coding DNA: TGTGCCAGCAGTCCTTGGACAGGGGGGGTCACTGAAGCTTTCTTT. Translation: CASSPWTGGVTEAFF.

The rearrangement links TRBV5-1 to TRBJ1-1; D is unclear. Trimming shortened V by 4 bases and J by 2 bases, and 9 bases separated the two germline ends. The germline V gene encodes CDR1 SGHRS and CDR2 YFSETQ. This CDR3 is built from 13 residues. The CDR3 loop is CASSLYSNTEAFF. In nucleotides, the CDR3 is TGCGCCAGCAGCCTATACTCAAACACTGAAGCTTTCTTT.

The chain recombines TRBV4-1 with TRBJ2-6; D possibly corresponds to TRBD2 (5 bases). Trimming left V 4 bases short and J 0 bases short, with 19 bases between. The CDR3 has 19 amino acids. The germline V gene has CDR1 MGHRA and CDR2 YSYEKL. The CDR3 here is CASSPSFPGVTSGANVLTF. CDR3 sequence (DNA): TGCGCCAGCAGCCCATCTTTTCCCGGGGTGACCTCTGGGGCCAACGTCCTGACTTTC.

J is TRBJ2-2 and V is TRBV3-1 (or the pseudogene TRBV3-2), with D possibly matching TRBD2 (5 bases). The CDR3 is made up of 13 amino acids. Germline CDR1 is LGHDT and CDR2 is YNNKEL (reference sequence). Trimming cost V 6 bases and J 4 bases, with 9 bases left between them. The CDR3 region has the DNA TGTGCCAGCAGTCGTACTAGCACCGGGGAGCTGTTTTTT. Amino acids: CASSRTSTGELFF.

This rearrangement joins TRBV3-1 (or the pseudogene TRBV3-2) to TRBJ1-6; D not certain. In germline, CDR1 is LGHDT, CDR2 YNNKEL (reference sequence). The CDR3 runs 18 residues. Trimming took off 4 bases at V and 7 bases at J, with 23 bases between the two ends. CDR3 region: CASSPTPLRPGSNSPLHF. Here the CDR3 DNA reads TGTGCCAGCAGCCCGACCCCTTTACGACCTGGTAGCAATTCACCCCTCCACTTT.

The count of this clone is one. The chain joins TRBV7-9 to TRBJ2-7; maybe TRBD2 (5 bases). This CDR3 has 15 amino acids. CDR1 and CDR2 (germline): SEHNR, FQNEAQ (reference sequence). Trimming pared 1 base from V and 2 bases from J, leaving 12 bases between. The CDR3 reads CASSLVSGSAYEQYF. The CDR3 DNA is TGTGCCAGCAGCTTAGTGTCGGGAAGTGCCTACGAGCAGTACTTC.

This chain connects TRBV19 to TRBJ1-2; 7 bases are shared with TRBD1. Germline V gene sequence: CDR1 LNHDA, CDR2 SQIVND (reference sequence). CDR3 length: 14 amino acids. Trimming cost V 4 bases and J 0 bases; bases outside gene matches: 2. For the CDR3, the DNA is TGTGCCAGTAGTAGGGGACAGACTAACTATGGCTACACCTTC. Encoded protein: CASSRGQTNYGYTF.